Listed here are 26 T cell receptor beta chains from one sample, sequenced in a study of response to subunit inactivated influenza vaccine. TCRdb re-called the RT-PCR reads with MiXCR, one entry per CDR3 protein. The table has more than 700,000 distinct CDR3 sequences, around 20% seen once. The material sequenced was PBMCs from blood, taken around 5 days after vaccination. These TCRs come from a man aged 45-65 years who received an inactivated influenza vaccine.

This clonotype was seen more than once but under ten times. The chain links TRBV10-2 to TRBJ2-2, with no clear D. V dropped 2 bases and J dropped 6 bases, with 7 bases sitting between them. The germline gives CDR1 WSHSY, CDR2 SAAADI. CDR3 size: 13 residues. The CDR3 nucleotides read TGCGCCAGCAGTGAGACGCCCGCCGGGGAGCTGTTTTTT. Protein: CASSETPAGELFF.

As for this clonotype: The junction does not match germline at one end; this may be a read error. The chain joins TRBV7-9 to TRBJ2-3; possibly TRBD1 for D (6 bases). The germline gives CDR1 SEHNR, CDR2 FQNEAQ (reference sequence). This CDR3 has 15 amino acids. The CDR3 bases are TGTGCCATCAGCCCCAAACACAGGGTAGGAGATACGCAGTATTTT. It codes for CAISPKHRVGDTQYF.

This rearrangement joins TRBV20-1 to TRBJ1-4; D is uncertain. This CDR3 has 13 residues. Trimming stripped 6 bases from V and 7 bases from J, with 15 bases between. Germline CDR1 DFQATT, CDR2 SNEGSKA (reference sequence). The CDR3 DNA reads TGCAGTGCATGGAAGGCCGAAGGTGAAAAACTGTTTTTT. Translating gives CSAWKAEGEKLFF.

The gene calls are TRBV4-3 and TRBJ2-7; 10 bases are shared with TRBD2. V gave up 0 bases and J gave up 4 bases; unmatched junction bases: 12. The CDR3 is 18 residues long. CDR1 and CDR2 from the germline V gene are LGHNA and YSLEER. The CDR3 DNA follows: TGCGCCAGCAGCCAAGAGGGCGCCGGGACTAGCGAGCCATACGAGCAGTACTTC. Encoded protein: CASSQEGAGTSEPYEQYF.

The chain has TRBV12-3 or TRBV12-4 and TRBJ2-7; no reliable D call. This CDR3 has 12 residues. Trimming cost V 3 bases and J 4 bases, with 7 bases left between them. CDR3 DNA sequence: TGTGCCAGCAGTTTTTCGGAATACGAGCAGTACTTC. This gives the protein CASSFSEYEQYF.

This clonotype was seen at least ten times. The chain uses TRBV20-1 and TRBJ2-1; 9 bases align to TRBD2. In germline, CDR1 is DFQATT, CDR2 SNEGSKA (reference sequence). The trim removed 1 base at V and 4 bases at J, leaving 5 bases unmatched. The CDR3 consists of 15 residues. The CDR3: CSARVRGGGYNEQFF. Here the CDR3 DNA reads TGCAGTGCTAGAGTCCGCGGGGGGGGTTACAATGAGCAGTTCTTC.

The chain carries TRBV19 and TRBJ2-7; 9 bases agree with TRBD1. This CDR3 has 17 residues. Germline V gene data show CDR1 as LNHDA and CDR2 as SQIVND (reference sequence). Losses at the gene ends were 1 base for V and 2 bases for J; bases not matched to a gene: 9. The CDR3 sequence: CASSIATGTGKPYEQYF. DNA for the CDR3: TGTGCCAGTAGTATAGCGACCGGGACAGGGAAACCCTACGAGCAGTACTTC.

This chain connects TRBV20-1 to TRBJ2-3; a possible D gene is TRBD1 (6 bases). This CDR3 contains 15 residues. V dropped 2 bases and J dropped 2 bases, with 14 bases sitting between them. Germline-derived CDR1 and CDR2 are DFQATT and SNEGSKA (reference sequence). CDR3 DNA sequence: TGCAGTGCTAGATGGGAGACAGGAGTCACAGATACGCAGTATTTT. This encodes CSARWETGVTDTQYF.

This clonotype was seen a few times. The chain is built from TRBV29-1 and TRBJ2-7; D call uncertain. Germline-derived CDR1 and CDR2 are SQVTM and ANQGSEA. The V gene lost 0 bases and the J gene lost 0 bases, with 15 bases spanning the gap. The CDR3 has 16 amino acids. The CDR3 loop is CSVEDFAYDGSYEQYF. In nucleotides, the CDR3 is TGCAGCGTTGAAGATTTTGCCTACGACGGCTCCTACGAGCAGTACTTC.

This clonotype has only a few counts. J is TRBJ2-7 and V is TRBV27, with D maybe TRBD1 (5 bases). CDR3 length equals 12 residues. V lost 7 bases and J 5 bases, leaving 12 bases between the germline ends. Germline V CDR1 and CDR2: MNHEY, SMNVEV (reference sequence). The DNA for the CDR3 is TGTGCCAGCACAGGCAGGGCCAACGAGCAGTACTTC. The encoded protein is CASTGRANEQYF.

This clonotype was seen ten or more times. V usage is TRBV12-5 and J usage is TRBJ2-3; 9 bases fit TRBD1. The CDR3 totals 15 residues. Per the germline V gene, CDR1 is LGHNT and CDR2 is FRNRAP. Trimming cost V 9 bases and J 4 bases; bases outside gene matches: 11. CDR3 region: CASAAGTGIPDTQYF. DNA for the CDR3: TGTGCTAGCGCAGCCGGGACAGGGATCCCAGATACGCAGTATTTT.

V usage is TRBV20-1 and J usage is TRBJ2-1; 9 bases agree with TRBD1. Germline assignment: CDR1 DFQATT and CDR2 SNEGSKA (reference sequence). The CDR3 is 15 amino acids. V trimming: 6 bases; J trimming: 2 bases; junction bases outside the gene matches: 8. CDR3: CSAGVTGGPYNEQFF. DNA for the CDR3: TGCAGTGCGGGGGTAACAGGGGGCCCCTACAATGAGCAGTTCTTC.

The CDR3: CASSWDRTTGELFF. DNA for the CDR3: TGTGCCAGCAGTTGGGACAGAACCACCGGGGAGCTGTTTTTT. V is TRBV5-5 and J is TRBJ2-2; 7 positions agree with TRBD1. Trimming removed 5 bases from V and 4 bases from J; junction bases left unmatched: 5. The CDR3 has 14 amino acids. Looked up from germline, CDR1 is SGHKS and CDR2 is YYEKEE (reference sequence).

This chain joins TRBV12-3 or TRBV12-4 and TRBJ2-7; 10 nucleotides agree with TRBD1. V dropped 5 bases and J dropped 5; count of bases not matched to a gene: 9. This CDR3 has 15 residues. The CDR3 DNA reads TGTGCCAGCAGTCAGCTGTATGGGACAGGGGACGAGCAGTACTTC. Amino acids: CASSQLYGTGDEQYF.

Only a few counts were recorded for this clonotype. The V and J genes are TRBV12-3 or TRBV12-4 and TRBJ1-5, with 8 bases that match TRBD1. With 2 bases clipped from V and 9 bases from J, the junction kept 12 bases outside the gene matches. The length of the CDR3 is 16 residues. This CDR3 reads CASSLSLRTGRSPQHF. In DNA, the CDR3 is TGTGCCAGCAGTTTATCGTTACGGACAGGGCGGTCGCCCCAGCATTTT.

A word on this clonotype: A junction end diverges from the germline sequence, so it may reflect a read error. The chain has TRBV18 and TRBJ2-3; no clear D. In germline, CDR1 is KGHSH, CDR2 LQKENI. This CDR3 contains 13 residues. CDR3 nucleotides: TGTGCCAGCTCACCACCTGTGGCAGATACGCGGTATTTT. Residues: CASSPPVADTRYF.

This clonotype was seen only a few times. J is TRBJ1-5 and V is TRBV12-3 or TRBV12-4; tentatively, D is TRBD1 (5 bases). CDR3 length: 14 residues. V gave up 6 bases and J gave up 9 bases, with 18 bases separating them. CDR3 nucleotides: TGTGCCAGCAGCACTGGGGACGGTAAAAGGCCCCAGCATTTT. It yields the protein CASSTGDGKRPQHF.

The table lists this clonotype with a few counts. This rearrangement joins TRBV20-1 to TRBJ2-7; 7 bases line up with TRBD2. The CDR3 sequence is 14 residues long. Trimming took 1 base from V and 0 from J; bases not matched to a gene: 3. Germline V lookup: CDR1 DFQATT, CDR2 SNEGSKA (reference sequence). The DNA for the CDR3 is TGCAGTGCTAGAGCATCTAGCGGCTCCTACGAGCAGTACTTC. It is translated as CSARASSGSYEQYF.

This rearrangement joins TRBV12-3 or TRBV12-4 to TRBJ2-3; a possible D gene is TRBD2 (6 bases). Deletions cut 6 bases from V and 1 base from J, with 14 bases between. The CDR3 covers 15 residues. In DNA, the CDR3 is TGTGCCAGCAGCATATCCGGGACTGGCACAGATACGCAGTATTTT. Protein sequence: CASSISGTGTDTQYF.

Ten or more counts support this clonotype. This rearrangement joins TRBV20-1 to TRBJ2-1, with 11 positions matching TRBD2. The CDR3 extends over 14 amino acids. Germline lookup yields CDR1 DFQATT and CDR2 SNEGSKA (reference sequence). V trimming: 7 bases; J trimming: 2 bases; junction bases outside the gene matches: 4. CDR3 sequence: CSVQTSGTYNEQFF. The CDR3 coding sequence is TGCAGTGTCCAGACTAGCGGGACCTACAATGAGCAGTTCTTC.

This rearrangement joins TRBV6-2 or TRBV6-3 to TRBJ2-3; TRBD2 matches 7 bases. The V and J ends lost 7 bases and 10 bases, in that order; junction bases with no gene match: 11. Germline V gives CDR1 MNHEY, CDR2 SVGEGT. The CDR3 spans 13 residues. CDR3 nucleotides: TGTGCCAGCACAGCGGGGAGGGGTTCCGCGCAGTATTTT. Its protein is CASTAGRGSAQYF.

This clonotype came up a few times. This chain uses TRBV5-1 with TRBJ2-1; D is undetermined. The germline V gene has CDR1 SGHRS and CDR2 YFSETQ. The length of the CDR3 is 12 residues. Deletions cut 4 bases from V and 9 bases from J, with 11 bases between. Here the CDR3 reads CASSPRLAEQFF. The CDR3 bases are TGCGCCAGCAGCCCGAGACTGGCTGAGCAGTTCTTC. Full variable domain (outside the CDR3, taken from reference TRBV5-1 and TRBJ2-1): KAGVTQTPRYLIKTRGQQVTLSCSPISGHRSVSWYQQTPGQGLQFLFEYFSETQRNKGNFPGRFSGRQFSNSRSEMNVSTLELGDSALYLCASSPRLAEQFFGPGTRLTVL.

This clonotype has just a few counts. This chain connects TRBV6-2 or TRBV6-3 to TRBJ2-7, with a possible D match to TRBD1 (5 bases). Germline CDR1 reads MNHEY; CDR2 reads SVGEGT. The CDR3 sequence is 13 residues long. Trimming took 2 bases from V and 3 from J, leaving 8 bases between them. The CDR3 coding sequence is TGTGCCAGCAGTTACGGACACAACTACGAGCAGTACTTC. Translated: CASSYGHNYEQYF.

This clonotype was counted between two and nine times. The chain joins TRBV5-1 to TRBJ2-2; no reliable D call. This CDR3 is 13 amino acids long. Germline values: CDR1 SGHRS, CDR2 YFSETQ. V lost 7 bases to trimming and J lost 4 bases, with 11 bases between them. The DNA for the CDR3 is TGCGCCAGCTGTTTGGGAAGCACCGGGGAGCTGTTTTTT. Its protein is CASCLGSTGELFF.

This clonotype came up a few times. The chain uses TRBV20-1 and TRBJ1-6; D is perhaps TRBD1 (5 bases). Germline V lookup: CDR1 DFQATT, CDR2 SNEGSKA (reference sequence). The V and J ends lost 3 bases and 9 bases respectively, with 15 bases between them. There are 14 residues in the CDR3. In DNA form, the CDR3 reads TGCAGTGCTAGGAAAACTGAGGGGCGTTCACCCCTCCACTTT. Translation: CSARKTEGRSPLHF.

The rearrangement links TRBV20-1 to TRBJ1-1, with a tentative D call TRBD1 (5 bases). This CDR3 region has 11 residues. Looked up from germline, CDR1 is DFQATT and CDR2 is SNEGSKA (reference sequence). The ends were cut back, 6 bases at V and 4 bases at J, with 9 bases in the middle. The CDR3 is CSAGGITEAFF. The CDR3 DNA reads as TGCAGTGCGGGGGGTATCACTGAAGCTTTCTTT.